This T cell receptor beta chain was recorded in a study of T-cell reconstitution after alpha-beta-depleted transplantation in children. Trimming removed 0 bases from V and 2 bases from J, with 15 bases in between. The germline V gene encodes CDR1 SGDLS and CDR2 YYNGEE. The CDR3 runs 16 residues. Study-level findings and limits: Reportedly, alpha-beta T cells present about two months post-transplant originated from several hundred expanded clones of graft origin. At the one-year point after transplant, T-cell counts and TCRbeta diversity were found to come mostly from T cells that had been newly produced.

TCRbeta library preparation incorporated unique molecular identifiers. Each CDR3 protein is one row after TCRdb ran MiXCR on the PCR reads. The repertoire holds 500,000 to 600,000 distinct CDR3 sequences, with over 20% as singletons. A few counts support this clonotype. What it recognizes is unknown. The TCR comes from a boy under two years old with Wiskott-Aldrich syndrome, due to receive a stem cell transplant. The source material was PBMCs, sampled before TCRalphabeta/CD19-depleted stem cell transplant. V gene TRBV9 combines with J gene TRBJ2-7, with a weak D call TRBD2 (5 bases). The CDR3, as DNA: TGTGCCAGCAGCGTAGAATCCCTAGCCCAGACCTACGAGCAGTACTTC. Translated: CASSVESLAQTYEQYF.